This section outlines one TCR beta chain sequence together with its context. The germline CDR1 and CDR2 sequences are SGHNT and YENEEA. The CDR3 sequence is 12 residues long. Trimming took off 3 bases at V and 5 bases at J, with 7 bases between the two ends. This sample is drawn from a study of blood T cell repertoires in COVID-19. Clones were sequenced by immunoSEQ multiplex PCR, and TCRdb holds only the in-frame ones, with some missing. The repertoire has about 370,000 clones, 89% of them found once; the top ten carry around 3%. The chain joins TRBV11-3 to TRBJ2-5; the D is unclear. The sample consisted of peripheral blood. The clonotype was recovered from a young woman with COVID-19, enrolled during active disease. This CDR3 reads CASSFSSETQYF. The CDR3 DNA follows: TGTGCCAGCAGCTTCTCCTCCGAGACCCAGTACTTC.